A single sample is the source of the 30 T cell receptor beta chains below, sequenced in a study of high-grade serous ovarian cancer treatment subgroups. Tumor tissue was taken before any definitive surgery or chemotherapy was given. Sequencing was performed with immunoSEQ multiplex PCR; in TCRdb, only in-frame clones are kept and a portion is missing. The sample has several thousand clones, 62% seen once. The sequenced sample was tumor tissue. All receptors come from a human donor with high-grade serous ovarian cancer.

This rearrangement joins TRBV14 to TRBJ2-2; the match to TRBD2 covers 7 bases. V lost 1 base, J lost 11 bases, and 7 bases stayed unmatched. From germline, CDR1 is SGHDN and CDR2 FVKESK. This CDR3 is built from 14 residues. The CDR3: CASSQARGVVELFF. The DNA for the CDR3 is TGTGCCAGCAGCCAAGCACGGGGGGTGGTAGAGCTGTTTTTT.

The rearrangement joins TRBV9 to TRBJ2-4, with 9 bases matching TRBD1. The V segment lost 0 bases and the J segment 6 bases; nucleotides outside the gene matches: 4. The V gene's germline CDR1 is SGDLS and CDR2 YYNGEE. The CDR3 runs 15 residues. The CDR3 DNA follows: TGTGCCAGCAGCGTAGGTTACAGGGGGCGAAACATTCAGTACTTC. This sequence encodes CASSVGYRGRNIQYF. Full variable domain (remainder filled in from reference TRBV9 and TRBJ2-4): DSGVTQTPKHLITATGQRVTLRCSPRSGDLSVYWYQQSLDQGLQFLIQYYNGEERAKGNILERFSAQQFPDLHSELNLSSLELGDSALYFCASSVGYRGRNIQYFGAGTRLSVL.

This clone came up once. This sequence joins TRBV23-1 and TRBJ2-5, with no clear D. TRBV23-1 is placed among ORFs of uncertain function. Between the trimmed V and J ends, which lost 0 bases and 2 bases, there was a span of 7 bases. This CDR3 spans 14 amino acids. CDR3 nucleotides: TGCGCCAGCAGTCAATCGATACTGCAAGAGACCCAGTACTTC. Its protein is CASSQSILQETQYF.

This clone was observed a handful of times. The chain recombines TRBV7-9 with TRBJ1-2; D remains ambiguous. V was cut by 3 bases and J by 4 bases, with 18 bases left in between. Germline lookup yields CDR1 SEHNR and CDR2 FQNEAQ (reference sequence). CDR3 length: 16 residues. The chain's CDR3 is CASSFQGSQPLYGYTF. The CDR3 DNA sequence: TGTGCCAGCAGCTTTCAAGGGAGCCAGCCCCTCTATGGCTACACCTTC.

The J gene is TRBJ2-7, the V gene TRBV4-1; TRBD1 aligns across 8 bases. Unmatched junction bases numbered 12, after V lost 1 base and J lost 7 bases. The CDR3 spans 16 residues. CDR1 is MGHRA, CDR2 YSYEKL, per germline. The CDR3 DNA is TGCGCCAGCAGCCAAGGAGAGGACAGGGTGAATGGTGAGCAGTACTTC. Translating gives CASSQGEDRVNGEQYF.

The CDR3 bases are TGTGCCACCAGCCACTGGGACGGGGAAGCTTTCTTT. Amino acids: CATSHWDGEAFF. The V call is TRBV15, the J call TRBJ1-1; TRBD1 might be the D (5 bases). V lost 5 bases to trimming and J lost 8 bases, with 12 bases between them. Germline V gene lookup returns CDR1 LNHNV and CDR2 YYDKDF (reference sequence). The CDR3 runs to 12 residues.

The chain combines TRBV5-4 with TRBJ2-4; 7 bases align to TRBD1. Germline CDR1 is SGHNT and CDR2 is YYREEE (reference sequence). V lost 0 bases, J lost 9 bases, and 18 bases stayed unmatched. The CDR3 contains 18 residues. The CDR3, as DNA: TGTGCCAGCAGCTTGGCCGAGGTGAAATCGGACAGGCGAGGCATTCAGTACTTC. Protein: CASSLAEVKSDRRGIQYF.

This clone turned up a few times. V and J are TRBV5-4 and TRBJ2-5; no definite D call. The CDR3 length is 13 residues. V dropped 0 bases and J dropped 2 bases, with 5 bases sitting between them. The germline V gene has CDR1 SGHNT and CDR2 YYREEE (reference sequence). Here the CDR3 reads CASSLVGQETQYF. The CDR3 coding sequence is TGTGCCAGCAGCTTGGTGGGACAAGAGACCCAGTACTTC.

V is TRBV5-1 and J is TRBJ2-1; unclear D gene. This CDR3 region has 16 residues. Looked up from germline, CDR1 is SGHRS and CDR2 is YFSETQ. Trimming removed 0 bases at V and 4 bases at J, with 14 bases between. This CDR3 is CASSLGVLGVYNEQFF. The CDR3 DNA reads as TGCGCCAGCAGCTTGGGCGTTCTGGGCGTGTACAATGAGCAGTTCTTC.

This clone is classed as medium-sized. The chain carries TRBV23-1 and TRBJ1-1; D is uncertain. TRBV23-1 falls under the ORF class, with uncertain function. Between the trimmed V and J ends, which lost 8 bases and 4 bases, there was a span of 14 bases. CDR3 length equals 13 residues. Here the CDR3 DNA reads TGCGCCAGCTCGGGGAAGGGTCGCACTGAAGCTTTCTTT. Protein: CASSGKGRTEAFF.

This chain links TRBV5-6 with TRBJ1-2; D is unclear. Trimming removed 3 bases from V and 6 bases from J, with 12 bases in between. Germline loops: CDR1 SGHDT, CDR2 YYEEEE. This CDR3 is built from 13 residues. The chain's CDR3 is CASSYGRVDGYTF. CDR3 coding DNA: TGTGCCAGCAGCTATGGGAGAGTCGATGGCTACACCTTC.

The chain links TRBV7-8 to TRBJ2-2, with D possibly matching TRBD1 (6 bases). The germline CDR1 and CDR2 sequences are SGHVS and FQNEAQ. The CDR3 consists of 16 residues. Trimming removed 0 bases from V and 4 bases from J, with 12 bases in between. The CDR3 loop is CASSLARQGPTGELFF. In DNA, the CDR3 is TGTGCCAGCAGCTTAGCGCGGCAGGGGCCCACCGGGGAGCTGTTTTTT.

This clone has just one count. V usage is TRBV7-2 and J usage is TRBJ2-2, with D unclear. Per germline, CDR1 SGHTA and CDR2 FQGNSA. This CDR3 has 14 residues. V gave up 1 base and J gave up 0 bases, with 3 bases separating them. The CDR3 region is CASSLVPNTGELFF. As DNA, the CDR3 is TGTGCCAGCAGCTTAGTGCCGAACACCGGGGAGCTGTTTTTT.

By its share, this clone is medium-sized. The genes are TRBV5-1 and TRBJ2-1; 12 bases are shared with TRBD2. V lost 1 base, J lost 8 bases, and 7 bases stayed unmatched. This CDR3 spans 16 amino acids. Germline V gene lookup returns CDR1 SGHRS and CDR2 YFSETQ. The CDR3 loop is CASSLNRLAGVHEQFF. In DNA form, the CDR3 reads TGCGCCAGCAGCTTGAACAGACTAGCGGGAGTCCATGAGCAGTTCTTC. The complete variable domain, with remaining parts taken from reference TRBV5-1 and TRBJ2-1, reads KAGVTQTPRYLIKTRGQQVTLSCSPISGHRSVSWYQQTPGQGLQFLFEYFSETQRNKGNFPGRFSGRQFSNSRSEMNVSTLELGDSALYLCASSLNRLAGVHEQFFGPGTRLTVL.

The CDR3 spells CASSLSVGRTDTQYF. As DNA, the CDR3 is TGTGCCAGCAGCTTATCCGTTGGCCGCACAGATACGCAGTATTTT. This rearrangement joins TRBV7-8 to TRBJ2-3; D uncertain. Trimming pared 2 bases from V and 1 base from J, leaving 10 bases between. Germline V lookup: CDR1 SGHVS, CDR2 FQNEAQ. CDR3 length: 15 residues.

V usage is TRBV27 and J usage is TRBJ1-5, with D perhaps matching TRBD1 (5 bases). V lost 0 bases and J 4 bases, leaving 10 bases between the germline ends. CDR1 MNHEY and CDR2 SMNVEV come from the germline V gene (reference sequence). This CDR3 region has 15 residues. Written as DNA, the CDR3 is TGTGCCAGCAGTTTATCCCCCAGGGTTAATCAGCCCCAGCATTTT. It yields the protein CASSLSPRVNQPQHF.

This clone was seen a few times. The chain is built from TRBV4-1 and TRBJ1-3; D possibly corresponds to TRBD1 (6 bases). The CDR3 spans 14 residues. With 0 bases removed from V and 12 bases from J, the gap between germline ends came to 15 bases. Germline CDR1 MGHRA, CDR2 YSYEKL. The CDR3 DNA reads as TGCGCCAGCAGCCAAGAATCAGCCAGGGGTAGCATATATTTT. Translation gives CASSQESARGSIYF.

The chain carries TRBV30 and TRBJ2-5; 10 nucleotides match TRBD2. Germline lookup yields CDR1 GTSNPN and CDR2 SVGIG (reference sequence). V lost 3 bases to trimming and J lost 4 bases; unmatched junction nucleotides: 5. CDR3 size: 14 residues. The CDR3 spells CAWRPGLATETQYF. As DNA, the CDR3 is TGTGCCTGGAGGCCGGGACTAGCGACAGAGACCCAGTACTTC.

The chain is built from TRBV7-2 and TRBJ1-5, with D possibly being TRBD1 (5 bases). Germline CDR1 SGHTA, CDR2 FQGNSA. Trimming removed 2 bases at V and 7 bases at J, with 9 bases between. The CDR3 totals 13 residues. The CDR3 coding sequence is TGTGCCAGCAGCTTACAGGGACGGCAGCCCCAGCATTTT. Its translation is CASSLQGRQPQHF.

This clone was recorded only once. This chain links TRBV11-3 with TRBJ2-3, with TRBD2 as a possible D gene (6 bases). V was shortened by 1 base and J by 7 bases, with 12 bases between the two germline ends. Germline loops: CDR1 SGHNT, CDR2 YENEEA. This CDR3 has 14 residues. The DNA for the CDR3 is TGTGCCAGCAGCTTAGTAGCTGGGAGGAATACGCAGTATTTT. Its translation is CASSLVAGRNTQYF.

The chain links TRBV6-5 to TRBJ2-1, with TRBD2 as a possible D gene (6 bases). The V end was cut by 2 bases, the J end by 10 bases, with 12 bases between. In germline, CDR1 is MNHEY, CDR2 SVGAGI. The CDR3 runs to 13 residues. The CDR3 nucleotides are TGTGCCAGCAGTTACGCCGGGGGAGCAGAGCAGTTCTTC. Its protein product is CASSYAGGAEQFF.

This clone has a handful of counts. This chain uses TRBV10-1 with TRBJ2-7, with D uncertain. CDR1 and CDR2 (germline): WNHNN, SYGVQD (reference sequence). CDR3 size: 11 residues. Trimming took 8 bases from V and 4 from J, leaving 9 bases between them. The CDR3 bases are TGCGCCAGCGAAATAGGATACGAGCAGTACTTC. Translated: CASEIGYEQYF.

J is TRBJ2-7 and V is TRBV30; D is perhaps TRBD2 (5 bases). Germline V CDR1 and CDR2: GTSNPN, SVGIG (reference sequence). The CDR3 runs to 13 residues. V lost 5 bases, J lost 0 bases, and 11 bases lay in between. CDR3 loop: CAWARGGSYEQYF. The CDR3 DNA reads TGTGCCTGGGCTCGCGGAGGCTCCTACGAGCAGTACTTC. The complete variable domain, with remaining parts taken from reference TRBV30 and TRBJ2-7, reads SQTIHQWPATLVQPVGSPLSLECTVEGTSNPNLYWYRQAAGRGLQLLFYSVGIGQISSEVPQNLSASRPQDRQFILSSKKLLLSDSGFYLCAWARGGSYEQYFGPGTRLTVT.

This clone has a handful of counts. This rearrangement joins TRBV28 to TRBJ2-1; D is unclear. The V gene's germline CDR1 is MDHEN and CDR2 SYDVKM. The CDR3 contains 13 residues. With 5 bases removed from V and 7 bases from J, the gap between germline ends came to 12 bases. The CDR3 reads CASSPSHGNEQFF. CDR3 nucleotide sequence: TGTGCCAGCAGTCCCAGCCACGGGAATGAGCAGTTCTTC.

The chain links TRBV7-2 to TRBJ2-3; TRBD2 matches at 7 bases. After removal of 4 bases from V and 5 bases from J, the junction contained 6 bases not matched to a gene. The CDR3 is made up of 14 amino acids. Looked up from germline, CDR1 is SGHTA and CDR2 is FQGNSA. CDR3 sequence: CASSYGLELDTQYF. CDR3 sequence (DNA): TGTGCCAGCAGCTACGGACTAGAGCTAGATACGCAGTATTTT.

V is TRBV5-1 and J is TRBJ1-1, with 9 bases matching TRBD1. CDR1 and CDR2 (germline): SGHRS, YFSETQ. CDR3 length: 15 amino acids. The J segment lost 5 bases and the V segment lost 1 base, leaving 6 bases of the junction unmatched. The CDR3 DNA is TGCGCCAGCAGCTTGACAGGGGGCCGATTGACTGAAGCTTTCTTT. This encodes CASSLTGGRLTEAFF.

The V gene is TRBV28, the J gene TRBJ2-7; tentatively, D is TRBD1 (6 bases). V was trimmed by 2 bases and J by 0 bases, leaving 17 bases between them. From germline, CDR1 is MDHEN and CDR2 SYDVKM. This CDR3 contains 17 residues. CDR3 in amino acids: CASSLGAGQSSSYEQYF. The CDR3 DNA is TGTGCCAGCAGTTTAGGTGCCGGACAGTCTTCCTCCTACGAGCAGTACTTC.

The chain carries TRBV6-5 and TRBJ1-1, with D possibly matching TRBD1 (5 bases). The germline V gene has CDR1 MNHEY and CDR2 SVGAGI. The CDR3 loop spans 13 amino acids. Trimming removed 6 bases from V and 3 bases from J, with 11 bases in between. CDR3 sequence (DNA): TGTGCCAGCAGCCGGGGGTGGGACACTGAAGCTTTCTTT. This gives the protein CASSRGWDTEAFF.

The sample holds a few counts of this clone. J is TRBJ2-1 and V is TRBV27; D not resolved. Trimming shortened V by 6 bases and J by 10 bases, and 13 bases separated the two germline ends. The CDR3 covers 12 residues. Germline V gives CDR1 MNHEY, CDR2 SMNVEV (reference sequence). CDR3 in amino acids: CASRGITNEQFF. The CDR3 DNA follows: TGTGCCAGCAGGGGGATTACAAACGAGCAGTTCTTC.

The V gene is TRBV18, the J gene TRBJ1-3, with a tentative D call TRBD1 (5 bases). The CDR3 totals 17 residues. Germline lookup yields CDR1 KGHSH and CDR2 LQKENI. V shed 5 bases and J shed 0 bases, with 17 bases lying between them. Here the CDR3 DNA reads TGTGCCAGCTCATACCCGGGACGCCTACTCTCTGGAAACACCATATATTTT. Translation gives CASSYPGRLLSGNTIYF.